The 32 T cell receptor beta chains given below trace back to one sample, sequenced in a study of T cells in Graves' hyperthyroidism and ophthalmopathy. The CDR3 regions of TCR beta were amplified from RNA transcripts. TCR CDR3 regions were first amplified by RT-PCR with HTBI primers. TCRdb reprocessed the multiplex PCR reads via MiXCR and lists one record per CDR3 protein. The profile shows around 490,000 distinct CDR3 sequences, about 20% of them singletons. Sequencing was carried out using blood. The receptor set was obtained from a man aged 35 to 55 with Graves' ophthalmopathy.

The table lists this clonotype with a few counts. V and J are TRBV28 and TRBJ1-4; TRBD1 matches at 7 bases. This CDR3 has 15 residues. The V segment lost 6 bases and the J segment 8 bases; nucleotides outside the gene matches: 12. Germline V gene data show CDR1 as MDHEN and CDR2 as SYDVKM. The CDR3: CASREQGFRSEKLFF. DNA of the CDR3: TGTGCCAGCAGGGAACAGGGGTTCAGGAGCGAAAAACTGTTTTTT. The full variable domain, its missing parts supplied by reference TRBV28 and TRBJ1-4, is DVKVTQSSRYLVKRTGEKVFLECVQDMDHENMFWYRQDPGLGLRLIYFSYDVKMKEKGDIPEGYSVSREKKERFSLILESASTNQTSMYLCASREQGFRSEKLFFGSGTQLSVL.

This clonotype was counted a few times. The rearrangement links TRBV29-1 to TRBJ2-7; 9 nucleotides align to TRBD1. With V trimmed by 3 bases and J by 5 bases, 8 bases remained unmatched. This CDR3 is built from 14 residues. Germline V gene lookup returns CDR1 SQVTM and CDR2 ANQGSEA. The CDR3 loop is CSVEDGTGTHEQYF. Here the CDR3 DNA reads TGCAGCGTTGAGGATGGGACAGGGACCCACGAGCAGTACTTC.

V is TRBV10-3 and J is TRBJ1-1, with 8 bases that match TRBD1. Unmatched junction bases numbered 6, after V lost 6 bases and J lost 3 bases. The CDR3 has 14 residues. Per germline, CDR1 ENHRY and CDR2 SYGVKD. The CDR3 here is CAIRDRVTDTEAFF. CDR3 in DNA: TGTGCCATCAGGGACAGGGTGACGGACACTGAAGCTTTCTTT.

V gene TRBV20-1 combines with J gene TRBJ2-5; 7 positions match TRBD2. Germline CDR1 reads DFQATT; CDR2 reads SNEGSKA (reference sequence). The CDR3 loop spans 15 amino acids. The trim removed 0 bases at V and 2 bases at J, leaving 6 bases unmatched. The CDR3 loop reads CSAREWDYKQETQYF. CDR3 nucleotides: TGCAGTGCTAGAGAGTGGGACTACAAACAAGAGACCCAGTACTTC.

This clonotype has a handful of counts. The chain links TRBV11-2 to TRBJ2-7; D is perhaps TRBD1 (6 bases). Trimming removed 2 bases at V and 4 bases at J, with 15 bases between. Germline V CDR1 and CDR2: SGHAT, FQNNGV. This CDR3 comprises 15 residues. DNA of the CDR3: TGTGCCAGCAGCTTACAGGGGTGGGTAAGATACGAGCAGTACTTC. Translated, it gives CASSLQGWVRYEQYF.

The chain uses TRBV28 and TRBJ2-4; no definite D call. The CDR3 consists of 14 residues. Trimming shortened V by 6 bases and J by 0 bases, and 9 bases separated the two germline ends. CDR1 is MDHEN and CDR2 is SYDVKM in the germline V gene. CDR3 residues: CASRTILAKNIQYF. The DNA for the CDR3 is TGTGCCAGCAGAACAATACTAGCCAAAAACATTCAGTACTTC.

CDR3 nucleotide sequence: TGTGCCAGCAGCCGCCGGACCGGACGTCTTGAAATGGGTGACACTGAAGCTTTCTTT. Translating it yields CASSRRTGRLEMGDTEAFF. The chain uses TRBV14 and TRBJ1-1, with unresolved D. This CDR3 contains 19 residues. V lost 4 bases, J lost 3 bases, and 27 bases lay in between. Looked up from germline, CDR1 is SGHDN and CDR2 is FVKESK.

This chain joins TRBV6-1 and TRBJ2-2; D gene unclear. CDR1 is MNHNS and CDR2 is SASEGT in the germline V gene. The CDR3 loop spans 16 amino acids. The V gene lost 6 bases and the J gene lost 1 base, with 15 bases spanning the gap. CDR3 region: CASSLPQGRNTGELFF. The CDR3 DNA reads TGTGCCAGCAGCCTCCCTCAAGGCAGGAACACCGGGGAGCTGTTTTTT.

In its sample, this clonotype was seen many times. This chain links TRBV6-2 or TRBV6-3 with TRBJ1-1; D perhaps matches TRBD1 (6 bases). The germline V and J ends were trimmed by 4 bases and 0 bases, with 9 bases remaining between them. The CDR3 covers 14 residues. Germline V gives CDR1 MNHEY, CDR2 SVGEGT. In DNA, the CDR3 is TGTGCCAGCAGTTCCAGGGGTCTGAACACTGAAGCTTTCTTT. Amino acids: CASSSRGLNTEAFF.

In this sample, this clonotype turned up many times. CDR3 DNA: TGTGCCAGCAGCTTAGAGAGCCTAGCGGCCAATGAGCAGTTCTTC. It translates to CASSLESLAANEQFF. This chain joins TRBV7-9 and TRBJ2-1, with TRBD2 matching over 7 bases. Per germline, CDR1 SEHNR and CDR2 FQNEAQ (reference sequence). The CDR3 extends over 15 amino acids. The J segment lost 6 bases and the V segment lost 1 base, leaving 6 bases of the junction unmatched.

This clonotype has a handful of counts. This rearrangement joins TRBV7-9 to TRBJ2-3, with D unresolved. The CDR3 is 15 residues long. The germline V gene has CDR1 SEHNR and CDR2 FQNEAQ (reference sequence). V dropped 2 bases and J dropped 0 bases, with 9 bases sitting between them. CDR3 sequence: CASSLRQASTDTQYF. The CDR3 region has the DNA TGTGCCAGCAGCTTAAGGCAAGCTAGCACAGATACGCAGTATTTT. The whole variable domain, remainder taken from reference TRBV7-9 and TRBJ2-3, is DTGVSQNPRHKITKRGQNVTFRCDPISEHNRLYWYRQTLGQGPEFLTYFQNEAQLEKSRLLSDRFSAERPKGSFSTLEIQRTEQGDSAMYLCASSLRQASTDTQYFGPGTRLTVL.

This clonotype was seen ten or more times. The chain joins TRBV4-2 to TRBJ1-1; a weak D match, TRBD1 (5 bases). The length of the CDR3 is 16 residues. V was trimmed by 0 bases and J by 0 bases, leaving 11 bases between them. Germline V CDR1 and CDR2: LGHNA, YNFKEQ. The chain's CDR3 is CASSQDADSMNTEAFF. For the CDR3, the DNA is TGTGCCAGCAGCCAAGATGCCGACAGCATGAACACTGAAGCTTTCTTT.

The chain has TRBV7-8 and TRBJ2-7, with 8 bases identical to TRBD1. CDR3 length equals 15 residues. With 5 bases clipped from V and 2 bases from J, the junction kept 8 bases outside the gene matches. Germline CDR1 is SGHVS and CDR2 is FQNEAQ. Here the CDR3 reads CASSPAGQAPYEQYF. The CDR3 DNA follows: TGTGCCAGCAGCCCCGCGGGACAGGCTCCCTACGAGCAGTACTTC.

This clonotype showed up many times. V usage is TRBV27 and J usage is TRBJ1-1; possibly TRBD1 for D (5 bases). The CDR3 runs 14 residues. V was trimmed by 5 bases and J by 1 base, leaving 11 bases between them. The germline gives CDR1 MNHEY, CDR2 SMNVEV (reference sequence). CDR3 coding DNA: TGTGCCAGCAGTCCAGGGACGACGAACACTGAAGCTTTCTTT. As protein: CASSPGTTNTEAFF.

The chain is built from TRBV19 and TRBJ1-1; D not certain. Germline V CDR1 and CDR2: LNHDA, SQIVND (reference sequence). This CDR3 contains 9 residues. The V gene lost 10 bases and the J gene lost 11 bases, with 11 bases spanning the gap. CDR3 region: CANTKGAFF. CDR3 DNA sequence: TGTGCCAACACAAAAGGGGCTTTCTTT.

This clonotype turned up a few times. This chain joins TRBV6-2 or TRBV6-3 and TRBJ2-2; TRBD2 matches 9 bases. The CDR3 has 19 residues. Per the germline V gene, CDR1 is MNHEY and CDR2 is SVGEGT. The V segment lost 4 bases and the J segment 4 bases; nucleotides outside the gene matches: 16. The CDR3 here is CASSSLLRPGLAATGELFF. Here the CDR3 DNA reads TGTGCCAGCAGTTCCCTACTTAGACCGGGACTAGCAGCCACCGGGGAGCTGTTTTTT.

This clonotype was seen more than once but under ten times. In DNA form, the CDR3 reads TGTGCCAGCAGTGGCGGGGGAACGCCCCAGCATTTT. It encodes CASSGGGTPQHF. The chain recombines TRBV28 with TRBJ1-5; D possibly corresponds to TRBD1 (5 bases). Germline V gene data show CDR1 as MDHEN and CDR2 as SYDVKM. Trimming shortened V by 5 bases and J by 9 bases, and 11 bases separated the two germline ends. The CDR3 is 12 residues long.

The V and J genes are TRBV5-6 and TRBJ2-4; D possibly corresponds to TRBD1 (6 bases). CDR1 is SGHDT, CDR2 YYEEEE, per germline. CDR3 length: 17 residues. Trimming cost V 0 bases and J 0 bases, with 13 bases left between them. CDR3 in DNA: TGTGCCAGCAGCTTGGAAGGACAGCCACTAGCCAAAAACATTCAGTACTTC. Its translation: CASSLEGQPLAKNIQYF.

This chain links TRBV5-5 with TRBJ2-7; D gene unclear. V dropped 1 base and J dropped 3 bases, with 8 bases sitting between them. Looked up from germline, CDR1 is SGHKS and CDR2 is YYEKEE (reference sequence). This CDR3 has 13 residues. The CDR3 region has the DNA TGTGCCAGCAGCTTGCAGGTAGACTACGAGCAGTACTTC. Translated, it gives CASSLQVDYEQYF.

The chain combines TRBV5-1 with TRBJ2-2, with 14 bases that match TRBD2. Germline assignment: CDR1 SGHRS and CDR2 YFSETQ. V was clipped by 3 bases and J by 8 bases; unmatched bases: 9. The CDR3 runs to 17 residues. The CDR3 spells CASSWGGLAGEMGELFF. The CDR3 DNA is TGCGCCAGCAGCTGGGGGGGACTAGCGGGAGAAATGGGGGAGCTGTTTTTT.

This clonotype has only a few counts. This chain links TRBV28 with TRBJ2-2; 7 bases agree with TRBD1. Germline loops: CDR1 MDHEN, CDR2 SYDVKM. The trim removed 8 bases at V and 5 bases at J, leaving 11 bases unmatched. The CDR3 runs 15 residues. This CDR3 reads CASGDSSEGTGELFF. The CDR3 DNA reads TGTGCCAGCGGGGACAGCTCCGAAGGGACCGGGGAGCTGTTTTTT.

The V call is TRBV20-1, the J call TRBJ2-6; 8 bases map to TRBD2. The germline CDR1 and CDR2 sequences are DFQATT and SNEGSKA (reference sequence). CDR3 size: 15 residues. V was pared by 2 bases and J by 3 bases, with 3 bases of the junction left unmatched. CDR3 DNA sequence: TGCAGTGCTAGAAGGGCGGGAGGTGGGGCCAACGTCCTGACTTTC. It encodes CSARRAGGGANVLTF.

At least ten counts were recorded for this clonotype. The chain links TRBV2 to TRBJ2-7; D is perhaps TRBD1 (6 bases). Germline V CDR1 and CDR2: SNHLY, FYNNEI. Trimming took off 6 bases at V and 4 bases at J, with 13 bases between the two ends. CDR3 length: 13 residues. This CDR3 reads CASSPTGRYEQYF. The CDR3 DNA reads as TGTGCCAGCAGCCCTACAGGGAGATACGAGCAGTACTTC.

This clonotype occurred a few times. The chain recombines TRBV2 with TRBJ1-4, with D perhaps matching TRBD1 (5 bases). The CDR3 has 15 amino acids. The V end was cut by 6 bases, the J end by 5 bases, with 16 bases between. Germline assignment: CDR1 SNHLY and CDR2 FYNNEI. The CDR3 nucleotides are TGTGCCAGCAGGCCCCCGGGACTGCCCAATGAAAAACTGTTTTTT. It encodes CASRPPGLPNEKLFF.

V usage is TRBV20-1 and J usage is TRBJ2-3; tentatively, D is TRBD1 or TRBD2 (6 bases each). Trimming took 5 bases from V and 1 from J, leaving 16 bases between them. The CDR3 is 15 amino acids. Germline assignment: CDR1 DFQATT and CDR2 SNEGSKA (reference sequence). This CDR3 reads CSAAPSEGGTDTQYF. The CDR3 nucleotides read TGCAGTGCTGCTCCTAGCGAGGGGGGCACAGATACGCAGTATTTT.

This clonotype has ten or more counts. This chain links TRBV5-1 with TRBJ2-7; TRBD1 or TRBD2 may be the D gene (6 bases each). CDR1 and CDR2 (germline): SGHRS, YFSETQ. The CDR3 length is 15 residues. Trimming shortened V by 2 bases and J by 0 bases, and 12 bases separated the two germline ends. The CDR3 sequence: CASSFSGGNSYEQYF. The CDR3 DNA follows: TGCGCCAGCAGCTTCTCCGGGGGCAACTCCTACGAGCAGTACTTC.

The J gene is TRBJ2-3, the V gene TRBV5-1, with 10 positions matching TRBD1. Per the germline V gene, CDR1 is SGHRS and CDR2 is YFSETQ. V lost 1 base and J lost 1; bases outside the gene matches: 3. The CDR3 covers 16 residues. Written as DNA, the CDR3 is TGCGCCAGCAGCTTGTCCGGGACAGGGGGCACAGATACGCAGTATTTT. It encodes CASSLSGTGGTDTQYF.

This clonotype was observed a few times. V usage is TRBV27 and J usage is TRBJ2-5; 11 bases line up with TRBD1. CDR3 length: 17 residues. Trimming removed 4 bases from V and 4 bases from J; junction bases left unmatched: 11. CDR1 is MNHEY and CDR2 is SMNVEV in the germline V gene (reference sequence). The CDR3 is CASSSGQGAAVLETQYF. Written as DNA, the CDR3 is TGTGCCAGCAGTTCAGGACAGGGGGCTGCAGTTTTAGAGACCCAGTACTTC.

The V and J genes are TRBV20-1 and TRBJ1-5; 7 bases map to TRBD1. V was clipped by 6 bases and J by 5 bases; unmatched bases: 10. Looked up from germline, CDR1 is DFQATT and CDR2 is SNEGSKA (reference sequence). The CDR3 loop spans 14 amino acids. CDR3 in amino acids: CSAPGGGPHQPQHF. The CDR3 nucleotides are TGCAGTGCCCCAGGGGGGGGCCCCCATCAGCCCCAGCATTTT.

This clonotype showed up many times. The chain carries TRBV3-1 and TRBJ2-1; D is unresolved. This CDR3 is built from 14 residues. Germline lookup yields CDR1 LGHDT and CDR2 YNNKEL (reference sequence). Trimming removed 1 base at V and 13 bases at J, with 17 bases between. The CDR3 sequence is CASSQGTIFPVQFF. Here the CDR3 DNA reads TGTGCCAGCAGCCAAGGAACTATTTTTCCGGTTCAGTTCTTC.

The sample holds many counts of this clonotype. The chain recombines TRBV20-1 with TRBJ2-7, with D perhaps matching TRBD1 (6 bases). This CDR3 contains 16 residues. Germline CDR1 reads DFQATT; CDR2 reads SNEGSKA (reference sequence). The V and J ends lost 3 bases and 0 bases respectively, with 18 bases between them. The CDR3 DNA reads as TGCAGTGCTAGGGCCACCGACAGGACGAGCTCCTACGAGCAGTACTTC. Residues: CSARATDRTSSYEQYF.

This clonotype was seen only a few times. The chain is built from TRBV5-1 and TRBJ2-7; 11 bases are a match to TRBD1. Germline CDR1 reads SGHRS; CDR2 reads YFSETQ. The CDR3 has 15 residues. The trim removed 4 bases at V and 4 bases at J, leaving 7 bases unmatched. The CDR3 sequence is CASSKGQGGRYEQYF. CDR3 DNA sequence: TGCGCCAGCAGCAAGGGACAGGGGGGAAGATACGAGCAGTACTTC.